Described below is a single TCR beta chain sequence and its context. The antigen is undetermined. Produced via immunoSEQ multiplex PCR; TCRdb's table is partial and in-frame only. The sample carries tens of thousands of clones, approximately 80% recorded once. Looked up from germline, CDR1 is MNHEY and CDR2 is SVGAGI. The ends lost 4 bases at V and 4 bases at J; junction bases unmatched: 6. CDR3 length equals 16 residues. This sample is drawn from a study of OX40 agonist ivuxolimab in advanced cancers. In the study overall: Of mixed ages from 23 to 79 and averaging roughly 60 years, the group was roughly 85% male. Whole-study results and caveats: Clonal expansion among partial responders at 0.1-3.0 mg/kg ranked near the lowest.

The TCR was taken from an adult with an advanced solid tumor such as melanoma, head and neck, liver or kidney cancer. The genes are TRBV6-5 and TRBJ1-5; 11 bases are shared with TRBD1. This sample comprised CD4+ or CD8+ T cells sorted from blood, obtained in a trial of the OX40 agonist ivuxolimab. Here the CDR3 reads CASSSGQGVWNQPQHF. CDR3 bases: TGTGCCAGCAGTTCGGGACAGGGGGTTTGGAATCAGCCCCAGCATTTT.